These 26 T cell receptor beta chains share one sample of origin, sequenced in a study of blood T cells in healthy people across ages. Primed by a sample-barcoded 5' primer and a J-beta primer mix, a second PCR proceeded for about 6 to 11 cycles. Each CDR3 protein gets one entry after TCRdb re-called the 5' RACE reads with MiXCR. The sample carries around 1,500,000 distinct CDR3 sequences, roughly 27% recorded once. The sequenced material came from blood. All receptors derive from a woman aged 25 to 39 in good health.

This clonotype was seen just once. Since a much larger clone is just one base distant, this may be a read error. This chain uses TRBV20-1 with TRBJ2-1, with 9 bases aligning to TRBD1. Germline-derived CDR1 and CDR2 are DFQATT and SNEGSKA (reference sequence). The CDR3 contains 15 residues. With 4 bases clipped from V and 6 bases from J, the junction kept 10 bases outside the gene matches. The CDR3 DNA sequence: TGCAGTGCTAAGGAGGACAGGGGACTTGTCAATGAGCAGTTCTTC. Translated: CSAKEDRGLVNEQFF.

The chain is built from TRBV7-9 and TRBJ1-5; no firm D call. Germline CDR1 reads SEHNR; CDR2 reads FQNEAQ (reference sequence). The CDR3 runs 15 residues. V lost 5 bases and J 2 bases, leaving 13 bases between the germline ends. Here the CDR3 reads CASSPPGGGNQPQHF. Here the CDR3 DNA reads TGTGCCAGCAGCCCACCCGGTGGGGGCAATCAGCCCCAGCATTTT.

The chain recombines TRBV5-6 with TRBJ2-5; D remains unclear. CDR1 and CDR2 from the germline V gene are SGHDT and YYEEEE. Between the trimmed V and J ends, which lost 0 bases and 7 bases, there was a span of 7 bases. The CDR3 has 12 residues. CDR3 in DNA: TGTGCCAGCAGCTTGGAGGGCGGGACCCAGTACTTC. This translates into CASSLEGGTQYF.

The rearrangement links TRBV19 to TRBJ2-1, with 9 bases aligning to TRBD1. Germline CDR1 reads LNHDA; CDR2 reads SQIVND (reference sequence). The CDR3 length is 15 residues. Trimming took 6 bases from V and 2 from J; bases not matched to a gene: 5. DNA of the CDR3: TGTGCCAGTAGGTGGACAGGGGAGGCCTACAATGAGCAGTTCTTC. Residues: CASRWTGEAYNEQFF.

The V gene is TRBV12-3 or TRBV12-4, the J gene TRBJ1-2; D not resolved. This CDR3 spans 12 amino acids. Trimming stripped 5 bases from V and 8 bases from J, with 12 bases between. The CDR3 DNA sequence: TGTGCCAGCAGTGGCTACAGCATGGGCTACACCTTC. It specifies CASSGYSMGYTF.

About this clonotype: A single base separates this from a much larger clone, so it may be a read error. The gene calls are TRBV7-2 and TRBJ2-3, with 12 nucleotides matching TRBD1. Trimming cost V 3 bases and J 8 bases; bases outside gene matches: 6. CDR1 and CDR2 (germline): SGHTA, FQGNSA. The CDR3 runs 15 residues. CDR3 protein: CASSLGQGASGTQYF. The CDR3, as DNA: TGTGCCAGCAGCTTGGGACAGGGGGCTTCAGGTACGCAGTATTTT.

In its sample, this clonotype was seen many times. The V call is TRBV10-2, the J call TRBJ2-1; 8 bases fit TRBD2. V lost 3 bases and J lost 2; bases outside the gene matches: 3. The CDR3 loop spans 15 amino acids. CDR1 is WSHSY and CDR2 is SAAADI in the germline V gene. DNA for the CDR3: TGCGCCAGCAGTGATGGCGGGGGGCCCTACAATGAGCAGTTCTTC. Protein sequence: CASSDGGGPYNEQFF.

The genes are TRBV5-2 and TRBJ1-3; the DNA was not compared with TRBD1, the D call given in the table. TRBV5-2 is listed as a pseudogene. The CDR3 extends over 13 amino acids. The CDR3 DNA is TGTGCCAGCAAGGCCCCACCCCCAAACACCATATATTTT. Its translation is CASKAPPPNTIYF.

The chain couples TRBV20-1 to TRBJ2-3; possibly TRBD1 or TRBD2 for D (7 bases each). This CDR3 is 21 amino acids long. V gave up 1 base and J gave up 0 bases, with 29 bases separating them. The germline gives CDR1 DFQATT, CDR2 SNEGSKA (reference sequence). CDR3 coding DNA: TGCAGTGCTAGAGTGGCAGGGGGGAAAATAAGCGGGACCGATAGCACAGATACGCAGTATTTT. This encodes CSARVAGGKISGTDSTDTQYF.

There are many counts of this clonotype. The chain joins TRBV25-1 to TRBJ1-2; weak D call: TRBD1 (5 bases). The CDR3 totals 13 residues. Germline CDR1 and CDR2: MGHDK and SYGVNS. V was clipped by 1 base and J by 2 bases, with 5 bases between them. The CDR3 is CASSEWGNYGYTF. The CDR3 DNA sequence: TGTGCCAGCAGTGAATGGGGGAACTATGGCTACACCTTC.

For this clonotype: This may arise from a read error, as a much more abundant clone is one base away. This chain links TRBV29-1 with TRBJ2-5; a weak D match, TRBD2 (6 bases). The CDR3 has 14 amino acids. The V and J ends lost 5 bases and 11 bases respectively, with 24 bases between them. Germline CDR1 reads SQVTM; CDR2 reads ANQGSEA. For the CDR3, the DNA is TGCAGCGTTTCCGAACTAGCTGCTGACAATGAGCAGTACTTC. This gives the protein CSVSELAADNEQYF.

The chain combines TRBV7-2 with TRBJ1-3; tentatively, D is TRBD1 (6 bases). The CDR3 is made up of 13 amino acids. The germline V gene encodes CDR1 SGHTA and CDR2 FQGNSA. Trimming took off 7 bases at V and 5 bases at J, with 12 bases between the two ends. The CDR3 here is CASTSGARNTIYF. CDR3 nucleotide sequence: TGTGCCAGCACGTCGGGGGCCAGAAACACCATATATTTT.

This clonotype was seen more than once but under ten times. The chain carries TRBV16 and TRBJ1-5; tentative D call: TRBD1 (6 bases). The V end was cut by 4 bases, the J end by 6 bases, with 10 bases between. The CDR3 is 13 amino acids. Germline V CDR1 and CDR2: KGHSY, FQNENV. The CDR3 loop reads CASSRQVGQPQHF. The CDR3 DNA follows: TGTGCCAGCAGCCGACAGGTTGGTCAGCCCCAGCATTTT.

This clonotype was counted only a few times. The chain is built from TRBV9 and TRBJ1-4, with TRBD1 matching over 11 bases. CDR3 length: 17 amino acids. J was trimmed by 8 bases and V by 3 bases; bases with no gene match: 12. CDR1 and CDR2 (germline): SGDLS, YYNGEE. The CDR3 region has the DNA TGTGCCAGCAGCGAGAGAGTCCCGGGACAGGGGGAGGAAAAACTGTTTTTT. It translates to CASSERVPGQGEEKLFF.

V gene TRBV7-2 combines with J gene TRBJ1-2; possibly TRBD1 for D (6 bases). This CDR3 has 15 residues. V lost 5 bases and J lost 5, with 18 bases in between. Germline CDR1 is SGHTA and CDR2 is FQGNSA. CDR3 coding DNA: TGTGCCAGCAGCCGCATCCAGCAGGGGCGGTATGGCTACACCTTC. It encodes CASSRIQQGRYGYTF.

This clonotype came up a few times. The chain has TRBV28 and TRBJ1-2, with 8 bases fitting TRBD1. This CDR3 comprises 19 residues. Germline V gives CDR1 MDHEN, CDR2 SYDVKM. With V trimmed by 4 bases and J by 3 bases, 19 bases remained unmatched. The CDR3 here is CASSSQVGQGYSGDYGYTF. The CDR3 DNA sequence: TGTGCCAGCAGTTCTCAAGTAGGACAGGGTTATTCGGGGGACTATGGCTACACCTTC.

Points on this clonotype: One junction end does not reproduce the germline sequence, and a read error may be involved. The gene calls are TRBV20-1 and TRBJ2-1; 12 nucleotides line up with TRBD2. CDR1 and CDR2 from the germline V gene are DFQATT and SNEGSKA (reference sequence). This CDR3 is 12 amino acids long. The DNA for the CDR3 is TGCAGTTCTAGCGGGGGGGCCGATGAGCAGTTCTTC. This translates into CSSSGGADEQFF.

CDR3 nucleotides: TGTGCCTGGAGTGTACAGCTTTACGAGCAGTACTTC. Translating it yields CAWSVQLYEQYF. The chain has TRBV30 and TRBJ2-7; D unresolved. Germline CDR1 GTSNPN, CDR2 SVGIG (reference sequence). This CDR3 spans 12 amino acids. V was pared by 0 bases and J by 4 bases, with 7 bases between.

Many counts were recorded for this clonotype. The chain carries TRBV9 and TRBJ2-5; 8 bases are a match to TRBD2. Germline-derived CDR1 and CDR2 are SGDLS and YYNGEE. This CDR3 is built from 16 residues. Unmatched junction bases numbered 6, after V lost 0 bases and J lost 2 bases. The CDR3 DNA sequence: TGTGCCAGCAGCGTAGGCCCAGCGGGGGTTCAAGAGACCCAGTACTTC. This translates into CASSVGPAGVQETQYF.

This clonotype was detected many times. J is TRBJ2-1 and V is TRBV29-1; D is possibly TRBD1 or TRBD2 (6 bases each). Germline V gives CDR1 SQVTM, CDR2 ANQGSEA. The CDR3 covers 14 residues. V lost 1 base and J 8 bases, leaving 15 bases between the germline ends. CDR3 loop: CSVEGRGDPYEQFF. CDR3 DNA sequence: TGCAGCGTTGAAGGGAGGGGGGACCCTTATGAGCAGTTCTTC.

The rearrangement joins TRBV5-5 to TRBJ2-7, with 7 bases lining up with TRBD1. The V and J ends lost 4 bases and 4 bases, in that order; junction bases with no gene match: 11. The germline CDR1 and CDR2 sequences are SGHKS and YYEKEE (reference sequence). The CDR3 consists of 15 residues. The CDR3 loop reads CASSPTGQRLYEQYF. CDR3 sequence (DNA): TGTGCCAGCAGCCCAACGGGACAGCGACTTTACGAGCAGTACTTC.

The chain joins TRBV2 to TRBJ2-1; 8 bases match TRBD2. Germline values: CDR1 SNHLY, CDR2 FYNNEI. There are 14 residues in the CDR3. Germline trimming cut 6 bases from V and 5 bases from J; bases unmatched to any gene: 6. CDR3 protein: CASRRTSGNNEQFF. DNA for the CDR3: TGTGCCAGCAGGAGAACTAGCGGAAACAATGAGCAGTTCTTC. Full variable domain (outside the CDR3, taken from reference TRBV2 and TRBJ2-1): EPEVTQTPSHQVTQMGQEVILRCVPISNHLYFYWYRQILGQKVEFLVSFYNNEISEKSEIFDDQFSVERPDGSNFTLKIRSTKLEDSAMYFCASRRTSGNNEQFFGPGTRLTVL.

The genes are TRBV6-5 and TRBJ1-1; D gene uncertain. The germline V gene encodes CDR1 MNHEY and CDR2 SVGAGI. V shed 6 bases and J shed 1 base, with 9 bases lying between them. The CDR3 sequence is 13 residues long. The CDR3 loop is CASSDVWNTEAFF. For the CDR3, the DNA is TGTGCCAGCAGCGACGTTTGGAACACTGAAGCTTTCTTT.

This clonotype was detected a few times. V usage is TRBV9 and J usage is TRBJ2-3; D perhaps matches TRBD1 (6 bases). The germline V gene encodes CDR1 SGDLS and CDR2 YYNGEE. Between the trimmed V and J ends, which lost 4 bases and 3 bases, there was a span of 15 bases. The CDR3 extends over 15 amino acids. CDR3 sequence (DNA): TGTGCCAGCAGCTTTTACAGGGAGTCAACAGATACGCAGTATTTT. It codes for CASSFYRESTDTQYF.

This chain connects TRBV3-1 to TRBJ1-1, with D perhaps matching TRBD1 (5 bases). The V and J ends lost 1 base and 0 bases respectively, with 18 bases between them. The CDR3 runs 18 residues. Germline CDR1 reads LGHDT; CDR2 reads YNNKEL (reference sequence). CDR3 sequence: CASSQGPSLVGVNTEAFF. The CDR3 nucleotides read TGTGCCAGCAGCCAAGGGCCCTCCCTTGTGGGGGTGAACACTGAAGCTTTCTTT.

The chain carries TRBV12-3 or TRBV12-4 and TRBJ2-5; 12 bases match TRBD2. Trimming removed 5 bases from V and 11 bases from J; junction bases left unmatched: 15. CDR3 size: 16 residues. In nucleotides, the CDR3 is TGTGCCAGCAGTGCGCCGGGACTAGCGGGCTACAATGAGCAGTACTTC. Amino acids: CASSAPGLAGYNEQYF.